This T cell receptor beta chain was retrieved from a study of blood T cell repertoires in COVID-19. Study information: Whether acute or convalescent, the COVID-19 samples came from the United States, Italy and Spain. In each case, the material was cDNA or gDNA derived from T cells, B-cell-depleted T cells, or PBMCs.

This clone was observed a handful of times. Authors' data handling: Cell counts per sample came from amplifying reference gene primers. Only in-frame clones appear in the TCRdb table, and some are missing; sequencing was by immunoSEQ multiplex PCR. V and J calls plus clone size are reproduced from that table; the DNA served to infer D and trimming. In the table there are roughly 14,000 clones, 73% of which are singletons. Germline loops: CDR1 SGHRS, CDR2 YFSETQ. The J segment lost 1 base and the V segment lost 4 bases, leaving 8 bases of the junction unmatched. CDR3 length: 17 amino acids. Sequencing used peripheral blood. The sequence was collected from a man between 65 and 85 years old with acute or convalescent COVID-19. J is TRBJ2-6 and V is TRBV5-1, with 7 bases fitting TRBD1. The CDR3 DNA follows: TGCGCCAGCAGCCCCGGGACAGTCTCATCTGGGGCCAACGTCCTGACTTTC. Translated, it gives CASSPGTVSSGANVLTF.